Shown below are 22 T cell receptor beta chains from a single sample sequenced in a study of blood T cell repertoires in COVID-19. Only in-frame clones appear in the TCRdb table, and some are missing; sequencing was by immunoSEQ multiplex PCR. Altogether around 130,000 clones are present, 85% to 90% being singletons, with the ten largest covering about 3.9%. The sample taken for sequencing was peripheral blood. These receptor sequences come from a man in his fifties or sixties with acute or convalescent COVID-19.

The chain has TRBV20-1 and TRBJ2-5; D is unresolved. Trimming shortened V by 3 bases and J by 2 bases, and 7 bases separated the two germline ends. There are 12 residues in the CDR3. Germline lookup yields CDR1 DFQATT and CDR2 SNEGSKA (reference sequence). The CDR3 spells CSASGYQETQYF. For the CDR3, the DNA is TGCAGTGCTAGTGGCTATCAAGAGACCCAGTACTTC.

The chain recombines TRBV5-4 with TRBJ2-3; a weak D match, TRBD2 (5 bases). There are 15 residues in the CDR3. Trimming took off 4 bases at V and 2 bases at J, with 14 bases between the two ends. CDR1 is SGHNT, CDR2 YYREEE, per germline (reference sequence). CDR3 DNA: TGTGCCAGCAGCCCCACTGGCGACTACACAGATACGCAGTATTTT. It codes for CASSPTGDYTDTQYF.

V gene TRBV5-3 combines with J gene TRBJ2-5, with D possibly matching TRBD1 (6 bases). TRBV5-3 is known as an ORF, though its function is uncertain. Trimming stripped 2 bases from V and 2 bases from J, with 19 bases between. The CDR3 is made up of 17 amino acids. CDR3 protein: CARSFHPPDRPQETQYF. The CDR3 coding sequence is TGTGCCAGAAGCTTTCACCCCCCCGACAGGCCGCAAGAGACCCAGTACTTC.

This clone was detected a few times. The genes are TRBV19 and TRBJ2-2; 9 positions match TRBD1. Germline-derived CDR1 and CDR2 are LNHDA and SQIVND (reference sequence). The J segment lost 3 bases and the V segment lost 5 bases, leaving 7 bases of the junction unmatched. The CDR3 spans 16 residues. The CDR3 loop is CASSFRDRAYTGELFF. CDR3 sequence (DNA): TGTGCCAGTAGTTTCCGGGACAGGGCTTACACCGGGGAGCTGTTTTTT.

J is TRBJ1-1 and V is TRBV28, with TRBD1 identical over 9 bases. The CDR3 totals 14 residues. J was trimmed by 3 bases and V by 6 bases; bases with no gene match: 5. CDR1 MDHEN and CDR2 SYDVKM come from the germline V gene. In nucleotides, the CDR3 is TGTGCCAGCAGCACAGGGGGCGTCGACACTGAAGCTTTCTTT. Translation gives CASSTGGVDTEAFF.

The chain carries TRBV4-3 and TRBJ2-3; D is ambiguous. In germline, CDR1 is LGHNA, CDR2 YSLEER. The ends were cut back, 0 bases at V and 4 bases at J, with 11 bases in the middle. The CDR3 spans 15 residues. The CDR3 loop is CASSQDPLVSDTQYF. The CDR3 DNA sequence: TGCGCCAGCAGCCAAGATCCCCTAGTTTCAGATACGCAGTATTTT.

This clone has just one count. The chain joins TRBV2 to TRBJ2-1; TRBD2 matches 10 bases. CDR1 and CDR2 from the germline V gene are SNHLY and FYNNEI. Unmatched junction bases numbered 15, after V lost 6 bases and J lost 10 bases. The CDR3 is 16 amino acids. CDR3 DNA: TGTGCCAGCAGCCCGGGACTAGCGATTCTTCTAGGAGAGCAGTTCTTC. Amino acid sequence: CASSPGLAILLGEQFF.

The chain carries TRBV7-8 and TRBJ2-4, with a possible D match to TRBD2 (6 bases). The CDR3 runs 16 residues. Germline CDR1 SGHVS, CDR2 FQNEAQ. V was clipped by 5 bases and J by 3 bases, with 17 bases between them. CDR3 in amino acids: CASSQQESGVKNIQYF. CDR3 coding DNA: TGTGCCAGCAGCCAACAGGAGTCGGGGGTCAAAAACATTCAGTACTTC. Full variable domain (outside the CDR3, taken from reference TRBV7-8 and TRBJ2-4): GAGVSQSPRYKVAKRGQDVALRCDPISGHVSLFWYQQALGQGPEFLTYFQNEAQLDKSGLPSDRFFAERPEGSVSTLKIQRTQQEDSAVYLCASSQQESGVKNIQYFGAGTRLSVL.

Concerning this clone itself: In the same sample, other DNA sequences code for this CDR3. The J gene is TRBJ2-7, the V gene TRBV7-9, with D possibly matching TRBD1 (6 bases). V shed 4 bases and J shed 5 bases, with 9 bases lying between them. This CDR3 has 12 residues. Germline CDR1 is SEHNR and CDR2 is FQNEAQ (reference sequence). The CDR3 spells CASSSTGDEQYF. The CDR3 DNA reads TGTGCCAGCAGCTCGACAGGTGACGAGCAGTACTTC.

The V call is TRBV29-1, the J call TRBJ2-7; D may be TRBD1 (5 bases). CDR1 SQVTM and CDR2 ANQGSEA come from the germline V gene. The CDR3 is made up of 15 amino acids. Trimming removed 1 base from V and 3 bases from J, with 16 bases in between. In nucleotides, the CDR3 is TGCAGCGTTGAAGGTGTACCAGGGAATGTCTACGAGCAGTACTTC. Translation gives CSVEGVPGNVYEQYF.

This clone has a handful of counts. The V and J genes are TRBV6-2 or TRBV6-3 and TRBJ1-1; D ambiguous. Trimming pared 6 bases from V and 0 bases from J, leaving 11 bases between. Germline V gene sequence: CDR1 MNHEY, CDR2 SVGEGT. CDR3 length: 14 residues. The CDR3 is CASSLARMNTEAFF. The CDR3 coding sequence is TGTGCCAGCAGCCTAGCGAGGATGAACACTGAAGCTTTCTTT.

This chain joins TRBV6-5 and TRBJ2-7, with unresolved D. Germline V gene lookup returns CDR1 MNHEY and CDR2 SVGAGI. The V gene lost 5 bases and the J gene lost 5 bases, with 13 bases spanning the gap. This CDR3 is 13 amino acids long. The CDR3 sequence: CASSPNGGHEQYF. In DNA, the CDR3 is TGTGCCAGCAGTCCCAACGGTGGGCACGAGCAGTACTTC.

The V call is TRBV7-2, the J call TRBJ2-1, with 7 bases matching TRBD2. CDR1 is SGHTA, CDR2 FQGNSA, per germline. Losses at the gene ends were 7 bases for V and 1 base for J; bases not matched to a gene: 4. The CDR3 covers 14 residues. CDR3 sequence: CASTGGLSYNEQFF. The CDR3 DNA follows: TGTGCCAGCACGGGGGGACTTTCCTACAATGAGCAGTTCTTC.

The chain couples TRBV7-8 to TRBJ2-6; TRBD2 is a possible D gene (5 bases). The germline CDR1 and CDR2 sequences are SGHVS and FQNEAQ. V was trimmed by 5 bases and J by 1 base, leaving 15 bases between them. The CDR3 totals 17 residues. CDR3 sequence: CASSPQLGESGANVLTF. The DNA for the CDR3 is TGTGCCAGCAGCCCACAGCTGGGAGAGTCTGGGGCCAACGTCCTGACTTTC.

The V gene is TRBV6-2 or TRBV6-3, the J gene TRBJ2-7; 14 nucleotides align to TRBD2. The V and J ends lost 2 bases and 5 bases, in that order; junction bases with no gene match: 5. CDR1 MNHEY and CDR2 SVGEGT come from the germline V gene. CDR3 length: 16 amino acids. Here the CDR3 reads CASSYRTSGRLNEQYF. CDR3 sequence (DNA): TGTGCCAGCAGTTACCGGACTAGCGGGAGGTTGAACGAGCAGTACTTC.

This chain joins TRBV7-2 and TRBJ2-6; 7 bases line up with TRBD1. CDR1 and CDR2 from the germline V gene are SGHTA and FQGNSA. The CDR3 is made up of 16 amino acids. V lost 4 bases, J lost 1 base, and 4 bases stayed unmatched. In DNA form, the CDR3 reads TGTGCCAGCAGCTCGGGACAGCCATCTGGGGCCAACGTCCTGACTTTC. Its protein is CASSSGQPSGANVLTF.

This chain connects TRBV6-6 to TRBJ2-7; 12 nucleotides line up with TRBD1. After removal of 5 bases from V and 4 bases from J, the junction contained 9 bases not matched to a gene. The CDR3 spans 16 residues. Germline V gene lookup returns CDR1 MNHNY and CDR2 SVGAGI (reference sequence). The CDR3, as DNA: TGTGCCAGCAGTCGACAGGGGACAGGGGGCTCGTACGAGCAGTACTTC. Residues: CASSRQGTGGSYEQYF.

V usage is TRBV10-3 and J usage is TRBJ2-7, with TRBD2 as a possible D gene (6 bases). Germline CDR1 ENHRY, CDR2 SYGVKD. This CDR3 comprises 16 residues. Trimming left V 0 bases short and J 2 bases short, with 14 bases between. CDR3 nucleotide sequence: TGTGCCATCAGTGAGTCATCGTGGGGGGTCCCCTACGAGCAGTACTTC. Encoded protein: CAISESSWGVPYEQYF.

DNA for the CDR3: TGCGCCAGCAGCCAAGACCAGGCAGGGTGGGAGACCCAGTACTTC. This codes for CASSQDQAGWETQYF. The chain carries TRBV4-3 and TRBJ2-5; maybe TRBD1 (5 bases). CDR1 LGHNA and CDR2 YSLEER come from the germline V gene. Deletions cut 0 bases from V and 5 bases from J, with 13 bases between. This CDR3 is 15 amino acids long.

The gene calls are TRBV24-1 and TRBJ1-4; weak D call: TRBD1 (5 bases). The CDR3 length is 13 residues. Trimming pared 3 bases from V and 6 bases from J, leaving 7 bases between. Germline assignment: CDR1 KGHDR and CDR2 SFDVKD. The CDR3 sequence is CATSDGADEKLFF. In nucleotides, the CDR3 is TGTGCCACCAGTGATGGGGCAGATGAAAAACTGTTTTTT.

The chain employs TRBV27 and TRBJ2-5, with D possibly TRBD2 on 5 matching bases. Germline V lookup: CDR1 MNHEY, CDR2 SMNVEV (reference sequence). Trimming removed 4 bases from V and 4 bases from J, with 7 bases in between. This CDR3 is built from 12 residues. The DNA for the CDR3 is TGTGCCAGCAGTTCGGACTTAGAGACCCAGTACTTC. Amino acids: CASSSDLETQYF.

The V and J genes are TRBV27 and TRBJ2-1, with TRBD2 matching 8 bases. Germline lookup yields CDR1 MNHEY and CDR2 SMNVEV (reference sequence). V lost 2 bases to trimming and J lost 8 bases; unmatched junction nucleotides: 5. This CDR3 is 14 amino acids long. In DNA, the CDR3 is TGTGCCAGCAGTTTAAGCGGGAGAGTTTATGAGCAGTTCTTC. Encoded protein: CASSLSGRVYEQFF.